Listed here are 24 T cell receptor beta chains from one sample, sequenced in a study of T cells after posttransplantation cyclophosphamide. Data came from immunoSEQ multiplex PCR; TCRdb stores just in-frame clones and leaves some out. The sample holds approximately 16,000 clones; around 73% are singletons and the top ten take under 35%. Treatment was busulfan-fludarabine conditioning, a marrow graft, and cyclophosphamide on days +3 and +4. Sequences were derived from CD8+ T cells sorted from PBMCs, sampled around 2,000 days after a stem cell transplant with posttransplant cyclophosphamide. These receptors were obtained from a female patient aged 40 to 50 who received an allogeneic stem cell transplant from a related donor, was CMV-positive, and had no GVHD. These T cells may partly come from the graft donor.

The CDR3 loop reads CASSKVQVGGYTF. As DNA, the CDR3 is TGTGCCAGCAGCAAAGTGCAGGTTGGAGGCTACACCTTC. The gene calls are TRBV21-1 and TRBJ1-2; the table's D call TRBD1 went unverified against the DNA. TRBV21-1 counts as a pseudogene. This CDR3 has 13 residues.

This clone was recorded once. CDR3 amino acids: CASSLEKASTDTQYF. CDR3 nucleotide sequence: TGCGCCAGCAGCTTAGAAAAAGCTAGCACAGATACGCAGTATTTT. This chain connects TRBV5-1 to TRBJ2-3; unclear D gene. CDR1 SGHRS and CDR2 YFSETQ come from the germline V gene. V dropped 2 bases and J dropped 0 bases, with 10 bases sitting between them. The CDR3 covers 15 residues.

The J gene is TRBJ2-2, the V gene TRBV6-1, with 9 bases that match TRBD2. The germline CDR1 and CDR2 sequences are MNHNS and SASEGT. The CDR3 extends over 15 amino acids. V dropped 4 bases and J dropped 6; count of bases not matched to a gene: 6. As DNA, the CDR3 is TGTGCCAGCAGTGGTAGCGGGGGCGGGTCCGGGGAGCTGTTTTTT. Translating it yields CASSGSGGGSGELFF.

The rearrangement links TRBV11-2 to TRBJ1-5; 9 nucleotides agree with TRBD1. Germline CDR1 and CDR2: SGHAT and FQNNGV. This CDR3 contains 15 residues. The ends lost 1 base at V and 7 bases at J; junction bases unmatched: 5. CDR3 loop: CASSLAGQGGQPQHF. CDR3 DNA sequence: TGTGCCAGCAGCTTAGCGGGACAGGGAGGCCAGCCCCAGCATTTT.

The rearrangement links TRBV9 to TRBJ1-2; 7 bases line up with TRBD1. Germline V gene sequence: CDR1 SGDLS, CDR2 YYNGEE. V was clipped by 3 bases and J by 2 bases; unmatched bases: 7. This CDR3 spans 15 amino acids. The CDR3 nucleotides are TGTGCCAGCAGCGCACGCGGGACAGTCAACTATGGCTACACCTTC. This sequence encodes CASSARGTVNYGYTF.

CDR3 sequence (DNA): TGCGCCAGCAGCAGGGGAGGCGTTGACACTGAAGCTTTCTTT. Translated, it gives CASSRGGVDTEAFF. The V call is TRBV5-1, the J call TRBJ1-1; a weak D match, TRBD1 (5 bases). V dropped 4 bases and J dropped 3 bases, with 13 bases sitting between them. This CDR3 has 14 residues. Germline values: CDR1 SGHRS, CDR2 YFSETQ. The full variable domain, completed using reference TRBV5-1 and TRBJ1-1, is KAGVTQTPRYLIKTRGQQVTLSCSPISGHRSVSWYQQTPGQGLQFLFEYFSETQRNKGNFPGRFSGRQFSNSRSEMNVSTLELGDSALYLCASSRGGVDTEAFFGQGTRLTVV.

The rearrangement uses TRBV19 and TRBJ2-7; 7 bases map to TRBD1. The CDR3 covers 14 residues. V dropped 5 bases and J dropped 4; count of bases not matched to a gene: 8. Per the germline V gene, CDR1 is LNHDA and CDR2 is SQIVND (reference sequence). In nucleotides, the CDR3 is TGTGCCAGTAGTCCTCTAGACAGGGCTTACGAGCAGTACTTC. It yields the protein CASSPLDRAYEQYF. The variable domain in full, completed from reference TRBV19 and TRBJ2-7, reads DGGITQSPKYLFRKEGQNVTLSCEQNLNHDAMYWYRQDPGQGLRLIYYSQIVNDFQKGDIAEGYSVSREKKESFPLTVTSAQKNPTAFYLCASSPLDRAYEQYFGPGTRLTVT.

This clone was seen a few times. A far larger clone is off by one base, so a read error is likely. The chain is built from TRBV5-8 and TRBJ1-2, with 10 positions matching TRBD1. The V segment lost 0 bases and the J segment 8 bases; nucleotides outside the gene matches: 7. There are 15 residues in the CDR3. Per germline, CDR1 SGHTS and CDR2 YDEGEE. CDR3 sequence reads: CASSLGDDRGQGYTF. DNA of the CDR3: TGTGCCAGCAGCTTGGGGGACGACAGGGGGCAAGGCTACACCTTC.

The chain couples TRBV7-5 to TRBJ1-4; the D segment call TRBD1 is taken from the table without a DNA check. TRBV7-5 is listed as a pseudogene. The CDR3 totals 15 residues. CDR3 protein: CARSFPKAGTEKLFF. The CDR3 coding sequence is TGTGCCAGAAGCTTTCCGAAGGCCGGGACAGAAAAACTGTTTTTT.

This clone was recorded a few times. The genes are TRBV4-1 and TRBJ1-6; TRBD1 might be the D (6 bases). Germline lookup yields CDR1 MGHRA and CDR2 YSYEKL. The germline V and J ends were trimmed by 4 bases and 7 bases, with 11 bases remaining between them. CDR3 length equals 14 residues. CDR3 sequence (DNA): TGCGCCAGCAGCCCTGGACAGCAGAATTCACCCCTCCACTTT. It yields the protein CASSPGQQNSPLHF.

The chain links TRBV7-6 to TRBJ2-5; 7 nucleotides agree with TRBD2. This CDR3 contains 14 residues. J lost 3 bases, V lost 0 bases, and 1 base had no gene match. From germline, CDR1 is SGHVS and CDR2 FNYEAQ. CDR3 in amino acids: CASSLATSEETQYF. The CDR3 DNA sequence: TGTGCCAGCAGCTTAGCCACTAGCGAAGAGACCCAGTACTTC.

The chain joins TRBV11-3 to TRBJ1-2; D not certain. This CDR3 contains 13 residues. Per the germline V gene, CDR1 is SGHNT and CDR2 is YENEEA. V was trimmed by 5 bases and J by 2 bases, leaving 9 bases between them. DNA of the CDR3: TGTGCCAGCAGCACCAGGCTGAACTATGGCTACACCTTC. This codes for CASSTRLNYGYTF.

The CDR3 DNA sequence: TGTGCCAGCAGCCTCGGGTGGCAAGAGTCCTACAATGAGCAGTTCTTC. Protein product: CASSLGWQESYNEQFF. This rearrangement joins TRBV7-9 to TRBJ2-1, with D unresolved. The V end lost 5 bases, the J end lost 1 base, and 15 bases lay between the germline ends. Germline V gene sequence: CDR1 SEHNR, CDR2 FQNEAQ (reference sequence). The CDR3 sequence is 16 residues long.

This clone was picked up one time. V and J are TRBV5-6 and TRBJ2-3, with TRBD2 matching 9 bases. Losses at the gene ends were 4 bases for V and 6 bases for J; bases not matched to a gene: 12. CDR1 and CDR2 from the germline V gene are SGHDT and YYEEEE. The length of the CDR3 is 16 residues. CDR3 sequence reads: CASSLGLAGPLDTQYF. The CDR3 nucleotides read TGTGCCAGCAGCCTCGGTCTAGCGGGACCCCTTGATACGCAGTATTTT.

CDR3 DNA sequence: TGTGCCTTACAGTATATCTCACCCCTCCACTTT. The encoded protein is CALQYISPLHF. V is TRBV19 and J is TRBJ1-6; D is ambiguous. The V gene lost 11 bases and the J gene lost 10 bases, with 12 bases spanning the gap. CDR1 is LNHDA and CDR2 is SQIVND in the germline V gene (reference sequence). There are 11 residues in the CDR3.

This clone showed up just a few times. This chain joins TRBV6-5 and TRBJ1-5; tentatively, D is TRBD1 (5 bases). Germline loops: CDR1 MNHEY, CDR2 SVGAGI. Trimming removed 0 bases at V and 7 bases at J, with 10 bases between. CDR3 length: 14 residues. CDR3 amino acids: CASSYSAGQQPQHF. For the CDR3, the DNA is TGTGCCAGCAGTTACTCGGCAGGGCAACAGCCCCAGCATTTT.

J is TRBJ1-5 and V is TRBV5-1; D remains unclear. CDR1 is SGHRS and CDR2 is YFSETQ in the germline V gene. V shed 0 bases and J shed 3 bases, with 10 bases lying between them. This CDR3 has 15 residues. The CDR3 protein is CASSLEAGHNQPQHF. As DNA, the CDR3 is TGCGCCAGCAGCTTGGAAGCAGGTCACAATCAGCCCCAGCATTTT.

This clone was seen only a few times. This rearrangement joins TRBV4-3 to TRBJ2-2, with a weak D call TRBD2 (7 bases). The CDR3 is 18 amino acids. Germline CDR1 LGHNA, CDR2 YSLEER. V was pared by 0 bases and J by 1 base, with 15 bases between. The CDR3 sequence: CASSQEKIGGRNTGELFF. CDR3 in DNA: TGCGCCAGCAGCCAAGAGAAGATCGGGGGGCGGAACACCGGGGAGCTGTTTTTT.

The genes are TRBV7-8 and TRBJ2-3; D might be TRBD2 (6 bases). Germline values: CDR1 SGHVS, CDR2 FQNEAQ. V was pared by 5 bases and J by 0 bases, with 18 bases between. The CDR3 loop spans 17 amino acids. The CDR3 sequence is CASSAQRGSGSTDTQYF. CDR3 DNA: TGTGCCAGCAGCGCACAACGGGGGAGCGGGAGCACAGATACGCAGTATTTT.

The chain recombines TRBV5-4 with TRBJ2-1; 10 bases match TRBD2. The CDR3 loop spans 16 amino acids. Trimming took 4 bases from V and 8 from J; bases not matched to a gene: 12. Germline values: CDR1 SGHNT, CDR2 YYREEE (reference sequence). The CDR3 is CASSAESGGAFDEQFF. The DNA of the CDR3 is TGTGCCAGCAGCGCGGAAAGCGGGGGGGCCTTCGATGAGCAGTTCTTC.

The chain has TRBV7-3 and TRBJ2-3, with 10 bases fitting TRBD2. This CDR3 contains 16 residues. The trim removed 5 bases at V and 4 bases at J, leaving 9 bases unmatched. Per germline, CDR1 SGHTA and CDR2 FQGTGA. CDR3 DNA sequence: TGTGCCAGCAGCCCCCTAGCGGGGGCCCATCCAGATACGCAGTATTTT. Amino acid sequence: CASSPLAGAHPDTQYF. Supplemented by reference TRBV7-3 and TRBJ2-3, the full variable domain reads GAGVSQTPSNKVTEKGKYVELRCDPISGHTALYWYRQSLGQGPEFLIYFQGTGAADDSGLPNDRFFAVRPEGSVSTLKIQRTERGDSAVYLCASSPLAGAHPDTQYFGPGTRLTVL.

This clone was picked up a small number of times. The J gene is TRBJ1-6, the V gene TRBV15; D is undetermined. The CDR3 covers 12 residues. V lost 3 bases, J lost 7 bases, and 4 bases lay in between. Germline CDR1 is LNHNV and CDR2 is YYDKDF (reference sequence). CDR3 amino acids: CATSRENSPLHF. CDR3 sequence (DNA): TGTGCCACCAGCAGGGAGAATTCACCCCTCCACTTT.

The chain is built from TRBV6-6 and TRBJ1-1; D is uncertain. Between the trimmed V and J ends, which lost 6 bases and 1 base, there was a span of 9 bases. This CDR3 is built from 13 residues. From germline, CDR1 is MNHNY and CDR2 SVGAGI (reference sequence). DNA for the CDR3: TGTGCCAGCAGCAGTGCGGAGAACACTGAAGCTTTCTTT. Its translation: CASSSAENTEAFF.

V and J are TRBV9 and TRBJ1-3; no clear D gene. The germline V gene encodes CDR1 SGDLS and CDR2 YYNGEE. This CDR3 is built from 15 residues. With 0 bases removed from V and 0 bases from J, the gap between germline ends came to 7 bases. The CDR3 region has the DNA TGTGCCAGCAGCGTAGACACAACCTCTGGAAACACCATATATTTT. Residues: CASSVDTTSGNTIYF.